The 27 T cell receptor beta chains in this list originate from one sample, sequenced in a study of molecular identifiers for immune sequencing clone quantification. TCRdb independently ran MiXCR on the PCR reads; one entry per CDR3 protein. Among hundreds of thousands of distinct CDR3 sequences listed, roughly a quarter were seen once. Sequencing was carried out using naive CD8+ T cells from blood, with Jurkat cell RNA spiked in. Subset of the sample: FACS-sorted CD8+CD4-CCR7+CD45RA+ naive T cells. The receptors stem from a human donor in good health. Some libraries in this study had Jurkat cell RNA spiked in.

J is TRBJ2-7 and V is TRBV9, with unresolved D. There are 13 residues in the CDR3. Germline values: CDR1 SGDLS, CDR2 YYNGEE. The V and J ends lost 7 bases and 2 bases respectively, with 13 bases between them. The CDR3 nucleotides read TGTGCCAGCGCGCCCGACGGAACCTACGAGCAGTACTTC. Protein: CASAPDGTYEQYF.

A remark on this clonotype: This could be a read error, since a much larger clone is one nucleotide away. The conserved phenylalanine or tryptophan is not found at the CDR3 terminus, so this likely reflects a read error. The genes are TRBV28 and TRBJ2-3; 7 bases line up with TRBD1. The junction had 4 bases not matched to a gene; V was cut back by 4 bases and J by 0 bases. This CDR3 has 15 amino acids. From germline, CDR1 is MDHEN and CDR2 SYDVKM. CDR3 sequence (DNA): TGTGCCAGCAGTTGGTCGGACAGGAGCACAGATACGCAGTATTCT. Its translation: CASSWSDRSTDTQYS.

This chain uses TRBV27 with TRBJ1-4; D gene unclear. V was pared by 5 bases and J by 3 bases, with 10 bases between. Germline V gene lookup returns CDR1 MNHEY and CDR2 SMNVEV (reference sequence). The CDR3 contains 14 residues. The CDR3 coding sequence is TGTGCCAGCAGTGTACTGGGATCTAATGAAAAACTGTTTTTT. Protein sequence: CASSVLGSNEKLFF.

This clonotype was seen many times. V is TRBV7-2 and J is TRBJ2-3; D is ambiguous. V gave up 1 base and J gave up 2 bases, with 7 bases separating them. This CDR3 region has 14 residues. CDR1 is SGHTA, CDR2 FQGNSA, per germline. CDR3 bases: TGTGCCAGCAGCTTAGACGCCGCCACAGATACGCAGTATTTT. Its protein is CASSLDAATDTQYF.

A remark on this clonotype: The junction shows a germline mismatch at one end, possibly a read error. This chain links TRBV20-1 with TRBJ1-5; D may be TRBD1 (5 bases). The CDR3 has 14 amino acids. Germline values: CDR1 DFQATT, CDR2 SNEGSKA (reference sequence). The CDR3 nucleotides read TGCGGTGCTAGTGAGGGGAATAGCAATCAGCCCCAGCATTTT. Translating gives CGASEGNSNQPQHF.

This clonotype was recorded at least ten times. The chain links TRBV20-1 to TRBJ2-7, with TRBD1 identical over 8 bases. The CDR3 is made up of 13 amino acids. Germline CDR1 is DFQATT and CDR2 is SNEGSKA (reference sequence). Unmatched junction bases numbered 6, after V lost 6 bases and J lost 2 bases. The CDR3 coding sequence is TGCAGTGCGCGACAGGGGACCCCCTACGAGCAGTACTTC. Protein sequence: CSARQGTPYEQYF.

Regarding this clonotype: A much larger clonotype is one base distant, so this may be a read error. This chain links TRBV2 with TRBJ2-7, with TRBD1 matching 7 bases. Germline CDR1 and CDR2: SNHLY and FYNNEI. This CDR3 is 13 amino acids long. The ends lost 6 bases at V and 7 bases at J; junction bases unmatched: 9. Here the CDR3 DNA reads TGTGCCAGCAGCCTGACAGGGTCGGGAGAGCAGTACGTC. Translation: CASSLTGSGEQYV.

This clonotype was observed at least ten times. The V and J genes are TRBV12-3 or TRBV12-4 and TRBJ2-3; possible D gene TRBD1, 5 bases. The CDR3 is 14 residues long. The germline V and J ends were trimmed by 6 bases and 1 base, with 11 bases remaining between them. CDR3 DNA: TGTGCCAGCAGATCAGGGTCGGGCACAGATACGCAGTATTTT. It codes for CASRSGSGTDTQYF.

Ten or more counts support this clonotype. This chain uses TRBV12-3 or TRBV12-4 with TRBJ1-1; D unresolved. This CDR3 region has 13 residues. Trimming took 2 bases from V and 3 from J, leaving 7 bases between them. The CDR3 sequence: CASSLMWDTEAFF. The CDR3 DNA sequence: TGTGCCAGCAGTTTAATGTGGGACACTGAAGCTTTCTTT.

The rearrangement joins TRBV9 to TRBJ2-1; D may be TRBD2 (6 bases). The CDR3 consists of 15 residues. V was pared by 0 bases and J by 2 bases, with 9 bases between. Germline CDR1 and CDR2: SGDLS and YYNGEE. The CDR3 loop is CASSVGRATYNEQFF. The DNA of the CDR3 is TGTGCCAGCAGCGTAGGGAGGGCTACCTACAATGAGCAGTTCTTC.

This clonotype was seen ten or more times. The rearrangement links TRBV9 to TRBJ2-7; possibly TRBD2 for D (5 bases). The germline V gene has CDR1 SGDLS and CDR2 YYNGEE. The CDR3 is 13 amino acids. The germline V and J ends were trimmed by 2 bases and 7 bases, with 13 bases remaining between them. For the CDR3, the DNA is TGTGCCAGCAGCGTTGACGGTACGGGGGAGCAGTACTTC. Its translation: CASSVDGTGEQYF.

This clonotype was observed a few times. The rearrangement joins TRBV7-9 to TRBJ2-5; 7 positions match TRBD2. The CDR3 covers 16 residues. Germline V gene sequence: CDR1 SEHNR, CDR2 FQNEAQ (reference sequence). Unmatched junction bases numbered 10, after V lost 1 base and J lost 5 bases. The CDR3 DNA reads TGTGCCAGCAGCTTAGTGCCAGCGGGGAAGCAGGAGACCCAGTACTTC. Protein sequence: CASSLVPAGKQETQYF.

At least ten counts were recorded for this clonotype. The CDR3 DNA reads TGTGCCAGCAGCCCCCGGATGGGCGGGCCAGATACGCAGTATTTT. This sequence encodes CASSPRMGGPDTQYF. This chain uses TRBV13 with TRBJ2-3; D is possibly TRBD2 (5 bases). Germline V lookup: CDR1 PRHDT, CDR2 FYEKMQ (reference sequence). V was shortened by 5 bases and J by 4 bases, with 16 bases between the two germline ends. CDR3 length: 15 amino acids.

A word on this clonotype: At one end the junction does not follow the germline gene, possibly because of a read error. This chain uses TRBV4-3 with TRBJ2-1; 8 bases line up with TRBD2. The CDR3 loop spans 15 amino acids. The germline V gene has CDR1 LGHNA and CDR2 YSLEER. CDR3 loop: CAGSNSGDPYNEQFF. The CDR3 DNA sequence: TGCGCCGGCAGCAATAGCGGGGATCCCTACAATGAGCAGTTCTTC.

For this clonotype: With a much larger clone just one base away, this may be a read error. This rearrangement joins TRBV27 to TRBJ1-1; weak D call: TRBD1 (5 bases). CDR3 length equals 15 residues. The germline V gene encodes CDR1 MNHEY and CDR2 SMNVEV (reference sequence). CDR3 in DNA: TGTGCCAGCAGTTTAGGTTTTGAGGGGAGGACTGAAGCTCTCTTT. It yields the protein CASSLGFEGRTEALF.

Note on this clonotype: A much larger clone differs by one base, so this may be a read error. The V and J genes are TRBV27 and TRBJ2-1, with D unresolved. CDR1 and CDR2 from the germline V gene are MNHEY and SMNVEV (reference sequence). The CDR3 runs 16 residues. CDR3 bases: TGTGCCAGCAGTTACCTGAACTACCAACTTGACAATGAGCTGTTCTTC. Its translation is CASSYLNYQLDNELFF.

This clonotype was seen repeatedly, ten times or more. The chain combines TRBV29-1 with TRBJ2-2, with TRBD1 matching over 7 bases. CDR3 length: 16 residues. The J segment lost 0 bases and the V segment lost 0 bases, leaving 4 bases of the junction unmatched. CDR1 is SQVTM and CDR2 is ANQGSEA in the germline V gene. In DNA, the CDR3 is TGCAGCGTTGAAGATGGAGACAGGGCGAACACCGGGGAGCTGTTTTTT. It encodes CSVEDGDRANTGELFF.

This clonotype was recorded many times. The chain couples TRBV6-6 to TRBJ2-2, with TRBD2 as a possible D gene (5 bases). Germline V gives CDR1 MNHNY, CDR2 SVGAGI (reference sequence). This CDR3 has 13 amino acids. Between the trimmed V and J ends, which lost 6 bases and 8 bases, there was a span of 13 bases. CDR3 sequence reads: CASSPGESGELFF. The CDR3 nucleotides read TGTGCCAGCAGCCCCGGGGAATCGGGGGAGCTGTTTTTT.

This clonotype was seen many times. The CDR3 coding sequence is TGTGCCAGCAGCTTTCCAGGGTCTACTGAAGCTTTCTTT. It encodes CASSFPGSTEAFF. The chain is built from TRBV7-6 and TRBJ1-1, with D maybe TRBD1 (5 bases). Trimming cost V 3 bases and J 5 bases, with 10 bases left between them. The CDR3 extends over 13 amino acids. Germline values: CDR1 SGHVS, CDR2 FNYEAQ.

This clonotype was picked up many times. This chain joins TRBV5-1 and TRBJ2-5, with D unresolved. Germline lookup yields CDR1 SGHRS and CDR2 YFSETQ. V gave up 6 bases and J gave up 4 bases, with 13 bases separating them. This CDR3 has 13 residues. The CDR3 spells CASTQRLGETQYF. The DNA of the CDR3 is TGCGCCAGCACCCAGAGACTGGGAGAGACCCAGTACTTC.

This clonotype was seen at least ten times. The J gene is TRBJ2-3, the V gene TRBV2, with a weak D call TRBD2 (6 bases). With 6 bases removed from V and 6 bases from J, the gap between germline ends came to 10 bases. Germline CDR1 reads SNHLY; CDR2 reads FYNNEI. CDR3 length equals 12 residues. CDR3 sequence (DNA): TGTGCCAGCAGGACGACTAGGGATACGCAGTATTTT. It is translated as CASRTTRDTQYF.

Concerning this clonotype itself: This may stem from a read error, because a much larger clone lies one nucleotide away. The chain has TRBV21-1 and TRBJ1-6; TRBD1, the table's D call, was not compared with the DNA. TRBV21-1 is noted as a pseudogene. The CDR3 runs 17 residues. The CDR3 sequence: CASSKVPGEPHNSPLHF. CDR3 DNA: TGTGCCAGCAGCAAAGTCCCCGGGGAGCCCCATAATTCACCCCTCCACTTT.

This clonotype has more than one count but fewer than ten. The V and J genes are TRBV5-1 and TRBJ2-5; no definite D call. V was shortened by 2 bases and J by 5 bases, with 13 bases between the two germline ends. CDR1 and CDR2 (germline): SGHRS, YFSETQ. The CDR3 covers 14 residues. The CDR3 region is CASSFLTVGETQYF. As DNA, the CDR3 is TGCGCCAGCAGCTTTCTTACAGTTGGGGAGACCCAGTACTTC.

The sample holds many counts of this clonotype. V usage is TRBV29-1 and J usage is TRBJ2-3; a possible D gene is TRBD1 (6 bases). Per germline, CDR1 SQVTM and CDR2 ANQGSEA. The CDR3 length is 13 residues. Trimming took off 8 bases at V and 2 bases at J, with 14 bases between the two ends. DNA of the CDR3: TGCAGCTACCGGGACAAACACACAGATACGCAGTATTTT. Encoded protein: CSYRDKHTDTQYF.

The CDR3 sequence is CSAEYGPSEDQPQHF. CDR3 sequence (DNA): TGCAGTGCTGAGTACGGGCCTTCTGAAGACCAGCCCCAGCATTTT. The chain links TRBV20-1 to TRBJ1-5, with D uncertain. The germline V gene encodes CDR1 DFQATT and CDR2 SNEGSKA (reference sequence). The CDR3 runs to 15 residues. The V end was cut by 5 bases, the J end by 7 bases, with 21 bases between.

This clonotype was detected many times. The rearrangement links TRBV27 to TRBJ1-1, with a tentative D call TRBD1 (5 bases). CDR1 and CDR2 from the germline V gene are MNHEY and SMNVEV (reference sequence). Deletions cut 0 bases from V and 4 bases from J, with 12 bases between. The CDR3 is 15 residues long. CDR3 sequence reads: CASSLSPEGSTEAFF. The CDR3 bases are TGTGCCAGCAGTTTATCCCCCGAGGGGAGCACTGAAGCTTTCTTT.

This clonotype was seen ten or more times. The V call is TRBV20-1, the J call TRBJ2-7; unclear D gene. Per germline, CDR1 DFQATT and CDR2 SNEGSKA (reference sequence). V shed 5 bases and J shed 3 bases, with 17 bases lying between them. This CDR3 region has 14 residues. The CDR3 spells CSARLLSTGYEQYF. The CDR3 region has the DNA TGCAGTGCTCGATTACTCAGTACGGGCTACGAGCAGTACTTC.